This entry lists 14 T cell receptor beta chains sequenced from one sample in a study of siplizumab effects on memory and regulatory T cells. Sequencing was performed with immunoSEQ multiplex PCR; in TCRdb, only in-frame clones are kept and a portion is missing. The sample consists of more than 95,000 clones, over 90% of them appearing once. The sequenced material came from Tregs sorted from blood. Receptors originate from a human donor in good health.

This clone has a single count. The DNA of the CDR3 is TGTGCCAGCAGCCGGGGCCCCTATGGCTACACCTTC. It yields the protein CASSRGPYGYTF. The chain has TRBV6-5 and TRBJ1-2; a weak D match, TRBD1 (5 bases). CDR3 length: 12 residues. The germline V gene encodes CDR1 MNHEY and CDR2 SVGAGI. V was pared by 6 bases and J by 4 bases, with 9 bases between.

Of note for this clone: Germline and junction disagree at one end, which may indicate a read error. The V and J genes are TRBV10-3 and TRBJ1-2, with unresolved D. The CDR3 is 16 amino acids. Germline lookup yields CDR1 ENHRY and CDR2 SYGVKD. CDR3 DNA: TGTGCCATCAGTGAGTCAGGCGCAGGTTTGTACTATGGCTGCACCTTC. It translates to CAISESGAGLYYGCTF.

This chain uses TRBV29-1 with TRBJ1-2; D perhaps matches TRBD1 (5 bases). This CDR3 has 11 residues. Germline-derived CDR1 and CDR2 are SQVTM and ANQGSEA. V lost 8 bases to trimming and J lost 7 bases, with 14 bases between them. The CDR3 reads CSTLETVGYTF. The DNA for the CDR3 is TGCAGCACCCTGGAGACAGTTGGCTACACCTTC.

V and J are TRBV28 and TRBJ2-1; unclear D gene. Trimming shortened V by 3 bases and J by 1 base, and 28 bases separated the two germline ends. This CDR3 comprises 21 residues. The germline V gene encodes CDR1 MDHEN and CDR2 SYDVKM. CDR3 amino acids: CASSFSRNSINSLSSYNEQFF. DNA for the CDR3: TGTGCCAGCAGTTTTTCCAGGAATTCCATTAATTCCCTATCATCCTACAATGAGCAGTTCTTC.

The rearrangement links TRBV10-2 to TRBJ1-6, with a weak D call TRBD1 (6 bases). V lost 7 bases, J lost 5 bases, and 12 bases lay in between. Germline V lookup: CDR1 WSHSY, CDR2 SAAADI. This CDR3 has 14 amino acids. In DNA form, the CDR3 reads TGCGCCAGCAAAGTCAACAGGGATAATTCACCCCTCCACTTT. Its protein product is CASKVNRDNSPLHF.

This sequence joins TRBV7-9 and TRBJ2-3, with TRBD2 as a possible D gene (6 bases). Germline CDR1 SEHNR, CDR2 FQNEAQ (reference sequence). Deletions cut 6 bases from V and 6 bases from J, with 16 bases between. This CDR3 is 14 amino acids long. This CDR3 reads CASSPIAELDTQYF. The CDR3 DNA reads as TGTGCCAGCAGTCCTATAGCGGAACTGGATACGCAGTATTTT.

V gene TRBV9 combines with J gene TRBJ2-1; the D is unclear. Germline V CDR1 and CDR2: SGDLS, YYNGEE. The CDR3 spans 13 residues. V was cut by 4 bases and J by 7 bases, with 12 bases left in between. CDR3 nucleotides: TGTGCCAGCAGCCCGGTAGGGTGGAATGAGCAGTTCTTC. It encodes CASSPVGWNEQFF.

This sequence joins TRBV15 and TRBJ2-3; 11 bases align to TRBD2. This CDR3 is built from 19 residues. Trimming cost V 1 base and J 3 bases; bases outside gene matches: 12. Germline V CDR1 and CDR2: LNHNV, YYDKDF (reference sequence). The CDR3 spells CATSRGGSGGARMTDTQYF. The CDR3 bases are TGTGCCACCAGCAGAGGAGGTAGCGGGGGGGCCAGGATGACAGATACGCAGTATTTT.

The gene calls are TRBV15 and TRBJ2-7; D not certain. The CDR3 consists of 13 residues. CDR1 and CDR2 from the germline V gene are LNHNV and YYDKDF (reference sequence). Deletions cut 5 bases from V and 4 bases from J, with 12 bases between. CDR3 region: CATSLETSYEQYF. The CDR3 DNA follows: TGTGCCACCAGCTTAGAGACAAGTTACGAGCAGTACTTC.

The CDR3: CASSARVVQPQHF. CDR3 coding DNA: TGTGCCAGCAGTGCCCGGGTTGTTCAGCCCCAGCATTTT. V gene TRBV6-1 combines with J gene TRBJ1-5; D remains unclear. Germline CDR1 MNHNS, CDR2 SASEGT. The CDR3 contains 13 residues. The germline V and J ends were trimmed by 4 bases and 6 bases, with 10 bases remaining between them.

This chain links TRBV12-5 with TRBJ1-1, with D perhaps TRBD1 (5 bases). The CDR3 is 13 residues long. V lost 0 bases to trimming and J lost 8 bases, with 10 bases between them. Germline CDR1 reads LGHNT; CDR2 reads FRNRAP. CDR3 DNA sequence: TGTGCTAGTGGTTTGGTAAGGGCAGGGGAAGCTTTCTTT. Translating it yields CASGLVRAGEAFF.

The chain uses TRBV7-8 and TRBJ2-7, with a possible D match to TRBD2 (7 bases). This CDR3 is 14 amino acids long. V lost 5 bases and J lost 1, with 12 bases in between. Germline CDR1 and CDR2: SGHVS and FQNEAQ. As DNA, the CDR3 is TGTGCCAGCAGCCTGGGGGGGCCTTCCTACGAGCAGTACTTC. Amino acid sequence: CASSLGGPSYEQYF.

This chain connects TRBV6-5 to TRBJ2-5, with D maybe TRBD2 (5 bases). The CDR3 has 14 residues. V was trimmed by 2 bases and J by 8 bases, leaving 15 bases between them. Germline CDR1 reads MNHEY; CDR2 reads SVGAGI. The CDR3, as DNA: TGTGCCAGCAGTTACAGTTCGAGGGCCGGAACCCAGTACTTC. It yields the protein CASSYSSRAGTQYF.

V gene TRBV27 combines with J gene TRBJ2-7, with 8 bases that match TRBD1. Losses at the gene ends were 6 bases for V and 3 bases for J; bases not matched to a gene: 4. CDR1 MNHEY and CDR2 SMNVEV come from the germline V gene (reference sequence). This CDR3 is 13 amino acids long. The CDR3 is CASSTDRGYEQYF. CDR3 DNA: TGTGCCAGCAGCACAGACAGGGGCTACGAGCAGTACTTC.